The rows below give T cell receptor beta chains drawn from one sample of a study of response to subunit inactivated influenza vaccine. TCRdb used MiXCR to reprocess the RT-PCR reads, holding one entry per CDR3 protein. The sample holds about 240,000 distinct CDR3 sequences, 10% to 15% seen once. Material: non-naive T cells sorted from PBMCs, obtained 14 days before vaccination. All receptors come from a man aged 45-65 years who received an inactivated influenza vaccine. Each CDR3 is given with its conserved first and last residue. The order of the fields is clone size, D gene, V gene, J gene, CDR3 DNA, CDR3 protein. D genes are given only for firm matches. The size field is filled for only some rows; it gives once, few, many or a size class.

-	TRBD2	TRBV7-8	TRBJ2-1	TGTGCCAGCAGTTCGGGGGGTGAGCAGTTCTTC	CASSSGGEQFF
few	TRBD1	TRBV6-2/TRBV6-3	TRBJ1-5	TGTGCCAGCAGACAGGGGAGGAATCAGCCCCAGCATTTT	CASRQGRNQPQHF
few	TRBD1	TRBV2	TRBJ1-1	TGTGCCAGCAGTGAAGGCGGGACAGGGCGTAGAGGAACTGAAGCTTTCTTT	CASSEGGTGRRGTEAFF
many	-	TRBV4-3	TRBJ1-2	TGCGCCAGCAGCCAAGACCCAGGCAAAGGTTATGGCTACACCTTC	CASSQDPGKGYGYTF
many	-	TRBV7-9	TRBJ1-2	TGTGCCAGCAGCTTACCTAACTGGGACTATGGCTACACCTTC	CASSLPNWDYGYTF
few	-	TRBV7-9	TRBJ1-3	TGTGCCAGCACCCTGGGGTGGGCCGGAAACACCATATATTTT	CASTLGWAGNTIYF
-	-	TRBV3-1	TRBJ1-1	TGTGCCAGCAGCCTTGGACGGATGGGACTGATGAACACTGAAGCTTTCTTT	CASSLGRMGLMNTEAFF
many	-	TRBV12-3/TRBV12-4	TRBJ1-4	TGTGCCAGCAGGGGGGACCTAACGGAGGAAAAACTGTTTTTT	CASRGDLTEEKLFF
-	-	TRBV7-8	TRBJ2-1	TGTGCCAGCAGCCCTCGGGACTCTACAGGCACAGAGCAGTTCTTC	CASSPRDSTGTEQFF
-	TRBD2	TRBV7-6	TRBJ2-1	TGTGCCAGCAGCTTGACAACTAGCGGGCTTTACAATGAGCAGTTCTTC	CASSLTTSGLYNEQFF
-	-	TRBV2	TRBJ1-1	TGTGCCAGCAAGAGTGACAGATCGAACACTGAAGCTTTCTTT	CASKSDRSNTEAFF
many	TRBD2	TRBV29-1	TRBJ2-5	TGCAGCGTGACTAGCGGGAGGGCCCTCCACATGCAAGAGACCCAGTACTTC	CSVTSGRALHMQETQYF
-	-	TRBV3-1	TRBJ2-7	TGTGCCTCCTCCAAAGTTTCGGACAGAATCGGCGGCTACGAGCAGTACTTC	CASSKVSDRIGGYEQYF
-	-	TRBV5-8	TRBJ2-5	TGTGCCAGCAGCTTGGGCCTCGGTAGGGAGACCCAGTACTTC	CASSLGLGRETQYF
few	-	TRBV4-3	TRBJ1-2	TGCGCCAGCAGCCAAGATCCGGGGGGATACTATGGCTACACCTTC	CASSQDPGGYYGYTF
-	-	TRBV2	TRBJ2-4	TGTGCCAGCAGTGAAGTTGGGGTGGCCAAAAACATTCAGTACTTC	CASSEVGVAKNIQYF
few	TRBD1	TRBV9	TRBJ2-2	TGTGCCAGCAGCGTAGTCGGCAGGGGGCGAGGCGGGGAGCTGTTTTTT	CASSVVGRGRGGELFF
few	TRBD2	TRBV5-5	TRBJ2-5	TGTGCCAGCAGCAGAGCGCGGGGGGGCCAAAGGACCCAGTACTTC	CASSRARGGQRTQYF
many	-	TRBV7-3	TRBJ2-1	TGTGCCAGCAGCATTTCCCGCGACTGGGGTAATGAGCAGTTCTTC	CASSISRDWGNEQFF
few	TRBD1	TRBV10-2	TRBJ2-7	TGCGCCAGCAGTGACAGGGGGCCTACCTACGAGCAGTACTTC	CASSDRGPTYEQYF
-	TRBD2	TRBV4-1	TRBJ2-5	TGCGCCAGCAGCCAAGATCCCGGGACTAGGTCGGTGTACTTC	CASSQDPGTRSVYF